This T cell receptor (beta chain) derives from a study of OX40 agonist ivuxolimab in advanced cancers. About the study: Of the participants, around 39% had some prior anti-PD-1, anti-PD-L1 or anti-CTLA-4 therapy, which was allowed. The study, taken as a whole, reports: At doses 0.1 to 3.0 mg/kg, CD4+ and CD8+ clones expanded.

This CDR3 has 16 amino acids. Germline V gene lookup returns CDR1 SGHRS and CDR2 YFSETQ. Trimming left V 4 bases short and J 7 bases short, with 23 bases between. Sequenced by immunoSEQ multiplex PCR; TCRdb stores in-frame clones only, minus some. Of 35,000 to 40,000 clones detected, about 90% appear once; the ten largest clones hold roughly 9.8%. About this clone: The antigen is undetermined.

The sequencing used CD4+ or CD8+ T cells sorted from blood, collected in a trial of the OX40 agonist ivuxolimab. This chain joins TRBV5-1 and TRBJ1-1; weak D call: TRBD1 (6 bases). The clonotype originates from an adult with an advanced solid tumor such as melanoma, head and neck, liver or kidney cancer. The CDR3 coding sequence is TGCGCCAGCAGCGATCCCCCAACGGGGGGCAGGTATGAAGCTTTCTTT. This codes for CASSDPPTGGRYEAFF. The whole variable domain, filled in from reference TRBV5-1 and TRBJ1-1, reads KAGVTQTPRYLIKTRGQQVTLSCSPISGHRSVSWYQQTPGQGLQFLFEYFSETQRNKGNFPGRFSGRQFSNSRSEMNVSTLELGDSALYLCASSDPPTGGRYEAFFGQGTRLTVV.